This is a list of T cell receptor beta chains from one sample in a study of long-term antiretroviral therapy in people with HIV. Clones were sequenced by immunoSEQ multiplex PCR, and TCRdb holds only the in-frame ones, with some missing. The profile shows roughly 20,000 clones, over 80% of them singletons. Sample: unsorted PBMCs, taken 4 years after starting antiretroviral therapy. The receptor source for this set is a man between 18 and 35 years old with HIV. The conserved cysteine and the conserved F or W are not part of the CDR3 here. The order of the fields is clone size, V gene, CDR3 protein. A row's size may be missing; if present it is once, few, many or a size class.

abundance: -; v_gene: TRBV11-2; CDR3aa: ASSFQGGTEAF
abundance: -; v_gene: TRBV6-1; CDR3aa: ASTEAF
abundance: few; v_gene: TRBV29-1; CDR3aa: SVLDRVPGSPLH
abundance: -; v_gene: TRBV6-5; CDR3aa: ASSDQGIAEKLF
abundance: -; v_gene: TRBV10-3; CDR3aa: AISESWAGDINEKLF
abundance: -; v_gene: TRBV4-1; CDR3aa: ASSQMGGTYEQY
abundance: -; v_gene: TRBV9; CDR3aa: ASSVESGENTIY
abundance: -; v_gene: TRBV6-6; CDR3aa: ASSGWSTEAF
abundance: -; v_gene: TRBV19; CDR3aa: ASSIRGGVGYT
abundance: -; v_gene: TRBV6-1; CDR3aa: ASSDGGNYQPQH
abundance: once; v_gene: TRBV2; CDR3aa: ASSVRASGANVLT
abundance: -; v_gene: TRBV27; CDR3aa: ASSWSYEQY
abundance: -; v_gene: TRBV6-5; CDR3aa: ASSPRDSNQPQH
abundance: -; v_gene: TRBV7-8; CDR3aa: ASSLENSYNEQF
abundance: -; v_gene: TRBV5-1; CDR3aa: ASSSASGGTSTDTQY
abundance: -; v_gene: TRBV10-3; CDR3aa: AISESAGAADTQY
abundance: -; v_gene: TRBV6-6; CDR3aa: ASSYTGTVEKLF
abundance: -; v_gene: TRBV2; CDR3aa: ASKSGGGNGF
abundance: -; v_gene: TRBV6-1; CDR3aa: ASIEGAGSNQPQH
abundance: -; v_gene: TRBV7-9; CDR3aa: ASSLGNDRGKV
abundance: -; v_gene: TRBV5-4; CDR3aa: ASSLEYGRGEETQY
abundance: -; v_gene: TRBV1; CDR3aa: TSSQPNHVNSGNTIY
abundance: -; v_gene: TRBV5-6; CDR3aa: ASSYRLAPAYEQY
abundance: -; v_gene: TRBV5-1; CDR3aa: ASSDLDNEQF
abundance: once; v_gene: TRBV5-5; CDR3aa: ASSLGLAGAGANVLT
abundance: -; v_gene: TRBV7-2; CDR3aa: ASSLQGRSGELF
abundance: -; v_gene: TRBV7-2; CDR3aa: ASSRGLTISGNTIY
abundance: -; v_gene: TRBV7-9; CDR3aa: ASSPDADTQY
abundance: -; v_gene: TRBV11-1; CDR3aa: ASSLGGGGDTQY
abundance: -; v_gene: TRBV28; CDR3aa: ASSLGTGELF
abundance: -; v_gene: TRBV11-2; CDR3aa: ASSSFGTSGGAADTQY
abundance: -; v_gene: TRBV2; CDR3aa: ASSERENTEAF
abundance: -; v_gene: TRBV6-5; CDR3aa: ASSYGGAFPGNTIY
abundance: few; v_gene: TRBV6-1; CDR3aa: ASSVWGTYGYT
abundance: -; v_gene: TRBV5-1; CDR3aa: ASSLDSYSNQPQH
abundance: once; v_gene: TRBV11-3; CDR3aa: ASSLDWGEQY
abundance: -; v_gene: TRBV6-1; CDR3aa: ASSEYGDTNTGELF
abundance: -; v_gene: TRBV9; CDR3aa: ASSGNRGPGELF
abundance: -; v_gene: TRBV5-1; CDR3aa: ASSLDGTQY
abundance: once; v_gene: TRBV4-2; CDR3aa: ASSQDWDDILYGYT
abundance: -; v_gene: TRBV28; CDR3aa: ASSFAGTKQF
abundance: -; v_gene: TRBV29-1; CDR3aa: SVNRALNTEAF
abundance: few; v_gene: TRBV7-6; CDR3aa: ASRQLGNTEAF
abundance: -; v_gene: TRBV4-1; CDR3aa: ASSQVEGANSPLH
abundance: -; v_gene: TRBV7-9; CDR3aa: ASRSGTRGPEQF